This T cell receptor beta chain was documented in a study of somatic mutations in cytotoxic T cells in rheumatoid arthritis. Study-wide context: Right after diagnosis, and before any treatment had started, patient peripheral blood (about 30 ml EDTA) was drawn. Using a FACSAria II or Sony SH800, a portion of the V beta antibody-stained T-cell populations were flow-sorted at nearly 100% purity, and among those populations were V beta1+ cells that were then sequenced for TCRB.

Turning to this clone: Its cognate antigen is unknown.

CDR1 SNHLY and CDR2 FYNNEI come from the germline V gene. Trimming took off 6 bases at V and 4 bases at J, with 21 bases between the two ends. CDR3 size: 16 residues. Whole-study results and caveats: For CD8+ T-cell clonality, rheumatoid arthritis patients and age-matched healthy controls did not differ significantly. A single CD8+ clone exceeded 20% of CD8+ cells in about an eighth of the roughly 60 patients.

Profiling relied on immunoSEQ multiplex PCR, and the TCRdb table lists in-frame clones only, not all of them. Of some 30,000 clones listed, 70% to 90% are singletons. This TCR derives from an adult with rheumatoid arthritis. Sequenced sample: CD8+ T cells sorted from blood. The chain couples TRBV2 to TRBJ1-2; D is ambiguous. CDR3 protein: CASSDVTFTSFYGYTF. The CDR3 DNA follows: TGTGCCAGCAGCGATGTGACTTTCACGAGCTTCTATGGCTACACCTTC.